This is a list of T cell receptor beta chains from one sample in a study of blood T cells in healthy people across ages. TCRdb passed the 5' RACE reads through MiXCR, listing each CDR3 protein once. This table has more than 750,000 distinct CDR3 sequences, almost 30% appearing once. The same sample was also studied in work on T cells of mothers and their children.

The sequencing sample was made of blood. These receptors were collected from a woman aged 40 to 49 in good health. Each CDR3 is given without its conserved first and last residue. The size of a clone is reported for some rows only, either as once, few or many, or as a class for expanded clones.

abundance,j_gene,v_gene,CDR3aa
.,TRBJ2-1,TRBV18,ASSPNPRGQF
.,TRBJ2-3,TRBV7-9,ASSLLSGGGDTQY
many,TRBJ2-3,TRBV5-6,ASSLVALAGGSDTQY
few,TRBJ1-5,TRBV19,ASSPMRGSGNQPQH
.,TRBJ2-7,TRBV18,ASSPGPGQGHNEQY
.,TRBJ1-1,TRBV12-3/TRBV12-4,ASAPGTGKRGAEAF
few,TRBJ1-2,TRBV28,ASSPFPRDRDGSKIGYT
.,TRBJ1-1,TRBV5-1,ASSLEKIFTEAF
few,TRBJ1-2,TRBV4-1,TSSLQETVNYGYT
few,TRBJ1-2,TRBV3-1,ASSQDKGGHYGYT
many,TRBJ1-4,TRBV4-3,ASSQDPIRRDRAEKLF
.,.,TRBV12-3/TRBV12-4,ASSPWDRPGDIQY
.,TRBJ2-7,TRBV27,ASSSHLSTYEQY
.,TRBJ2-7,TRBV7-2,ASSQSPSGGALEQY
few,TRBJ1-1,TRBV12-3/TRBV12-4,ASTGLLGQDNLRGNTEAF
many,TRBJ1-2,TRBV27,ASSSQFSREGYT
few,TRBJ2-7,TRBV27,ASSLQGRNYEQY
few,TRBJ2-7,TRBV7-9,ASSFATTIYEQY
many,TRBJ2-7,TRBV12-3/TRBV12-4,ASSPTTDLEQY
many,TRBJ2-1,TRBV7-2,ASSLIDEQF
once,TRBJ2-5,TRBV3-1,ASGQVQETQY
few,TRBJ1-2,TRBV7-2,ASNREGYGYT
once,TRBJ2-1,TRBV14,ASSQEWGIRNEQF
.,TRBJ2-2,TRBV20-1,SGGQGWAGELF
few,TRBJ1-2,TRBV5-1,ATSDTGAGDGYT
few,TRBJ2-2,TRBV7-3,ASSFSGATGELF
many,TRBJ1-2,TRBV7-9,ASSLGGTAYGYT
.,TRBJ2-1,TRBV29-1,SVEKLHRGLIYNEQF
once,TRBJ2-1,TRBV28,ASRRGGTNYNEQF
once,TRBJ2-2,TRBV5-1,AGSLYYRGNTGELF
few,TRBJ2-3,TRBV28,ASSYSGKDTQY
many,TRBJ2-7,TRBV11-2,ASSPQRQATYEQY
few,TRBJ1-2,TRBV11-1,ASSRSGSRGYT
.,TRBJ1-1,TRBV28,ASSFPIRNTEAF
.,TRBJ1-1,TRBV29-1,SVAVPGQRSASTEAF
many,TRBJ1-2,TRBV7-9,ASSLVGQGFGYT
.,TRBJ2-6,TRBV28,ASSWDRHSGANVLT
few,TRBJ1-5,TRBV29-1,SVFATAQPQH
many,TRBJ1-1,TRBV7-9,ASSSQGKNTEAF
.,TRBJ2-1,TRBV7-6,ASSPLGQRGDQF
few,TRBJ1-1,TRBV5-4,ASSFLANTGAF
.,TRBJ2-2,TRBV7-3,ASSLLGPDTGELF
.,TRBJ2-3,TRBV25-1,ASSDQGATDTQY
.,TRBJ2-7,TRBV7-9,ASSPWTGPYEQY
few,TRBJ2-5,TRBV7-8,ASSLLLAGGVETQY
few,TRBJ2-1,TRBV5-1,ASSLAGSYNGQF
few,TRBJ2-3,TRBV6-4,ASSDTTGGGQDTQY
.,TRBJ1-2,TRBV5-6,AGSLSARRGYT
many,TRBJ2-5,TRBV20-1,SASLLGQAAGTQY
.,TRBJ1-1,TRBV29-1,SVEDGANTEAF
many,TRBJ1-2,TRBV12-3/TRBV12-4,ASSAQYGYT
many,TRBJ1-1,TRBV6-7,ASSYSQGSTEAF
.,TRBJ1-5,TRBV27,ASRKHGGNQPQH
few,TRBJ2-1,TRBV7-3,ASSSIAGGAYNEQF
.,TRBJ1-4,TRBV20-1,SAGTGLEEKLF
few,TRBJ1-1,TRBV29-1,SATAQWNTEAF